This T cell receptor beta chain was documented in a study of cytomegalovirus exposure and HLA in healthy donors. Across the whole study: Most genotyped donors, over 70% of more than 300, had Caucasian-associated genetic ancestry. Overall study findings and caveats: A later analysis linked a missense DCLRE1C variant to TCR beta V- and J-gene trimming. Later analysis indicated greater clonal expansion among HLA-associated TCR beta chains than among equally common other chains.

Details on this clone: Antigen: not known.

There are 13 residues in the CDR3. With 1 base removed from V and 7 bases from J, the gap between germline ends came to 10 bases. CDR1 is SGHTA and CDR2 is FQGNSA in the germline V gene. The primer mix had 60 Vbeta and 13 Jbeta primers. The authors' processing: Roughly 11 million of the about 80 million unique TCR beta chains counted in a later analysis were shared. Profiling relied on immunoSEQ multiplex PCR, and the TCRdb table lists in-frame clones only, not all of them. Clone size and V and J calls were adopted from that table, with D and trimming inferred from the DNA. The sample records around 130,000 clones, 80% to 90% being singletons.

The chain couples TRBV7-2 to TRBJ1-2; D not certain. The specimen was PBMCs. The receptor comes from a man aged 35 to 55 in good health and CMV-seronegative. The chain's CDR3 is CASSLGGGGGYTF. The CDR3 DNA reads TGTGCCAGCAGCTTAGGGGGTGGAGGTGGCTACACCTTC.